Listed here are 31 T cell receptor beta chains from one sample, sequenced in a study of OX40 agonist ivuxolimab in advanced cancers. Libraries were constructed by the immunoSEQ multiplex PCR assay. Held by TCRdb, this immuneACCESS table contains in-frame sequences only and omits some clones. Under half of the omission traces to an unresolved V gene where checked; the cause of the rest is unknown. The table for this sample lists fewer than 65,000 clones; roughly nine tenths of them were counted only once. The ten top clones hold 4.2% of the sample. The sequencing here drew on CD4+ or CD8+ T cells sorted from blood, taken in a trial of the OX40 agonist ivuxolimab. The source is an adult with an advanced solid tumor such as melanoma, head and neck, liver or kidney cancer.

V is TRBV4-2 and J is TRBJ1-2; 9 nucleotides line up with TRBD1. The J segment lost 6 bases and the V segment lost 0 bases, leaving 23 bases of the junction unmatched. The CDR3 runs to 21 residues. Germline CDR1 is LGHNA and CDR2 is YNFKEQ. The CDR3 reads CASSQDMAPGTGKSPPHGYTF. The CDR3 nucleotides are TGTGCCAGCAGCCAAGATATGGCCCCCGGGACAGGGAAGTCCCCTCCCCATGGCTACACCTTC.

V is TRBV7-6 and J is TRBJ2-1; perhaps D is TRBD1 or TRBD2 (5 bases each). V lost 8 bases to trimming and J lost 10 bases, with 12 bases between them. The CDR3 runs to 11 residues. Germline V gene lookup returns CDR1 SGHVS and CDR2 FNYEAQ. The CDR3 DNA is TGTGCCAGCCTTCAGGGCGGGGAGCAGTTCTTC. It encodes CASLQGGEQFF.

The chain employs TRBV11-3 and TRBJ2-3; 14 bases agree with TRBD2. The CDR3 is 17 residues long. Germline lookup yields CDR1 SGHNT and CDR2 YENEEA. Trimming at V came to 5 bases and at J to 7 bases, leaving 11 bases not matched to a gene. CDR3 coding DNA: TGTGCCAGCAGCAGCCCGACTAGCGGGGGGGACGGATATACGCAGTATTTT. Translating it yields CASSSPTSGGDGYTQYF.

The rearrangement links TRBV27 to TRBJ2-7; the match to TRBD1 covers 10 bases. V lost 3 bases to trimming and J lost 3 bases; unmatched junction nucleotides: 8. The CDR3 length is 16 residues. The germline CDR1 and CDR2 sequences are MNHEY and SMNVEV (reference sequence). The CDR3, as DNA: TGTGCCAGCAGTTTCGGATCCGGGACAGGGGACTACGAGCAGTACTTC. It is translated as CASSFGSGTGDYEQYF.

This chain joins TRBV4-1 and TRBJ1-3; 7 nucleotides align to TRBD1. The CDR3 is 15 amino acids. Per germline, CDR1 MGHRA and CDR2 YSYEKL. The junction had 3 bases not matched to a gene; V was cut back by 2 bases and J by 2 bases. This chain's CDR3 is CASSQSTGAGNTIYF. CDR3 coding DNA: TGCGCCAGCAGCCAAAGCACAGGGGCTGGAAACACCATATATTTT.

The V and J genes are TRBV19 and TRBJ1-5; the D gene is possibly TRBD1 (5 bases). This CDR3 spans 15 amino acids. The germline V gene has CDR1 LNHDA and CDR2 SQIVND (reference sequence). V gave up 7 bases and J gave up 1 base, with 14 bases separating them. CDR3 nucleotide sequence: TGTGCCAGTACCAGTAGCGGGGGGAGCAATCAGCCCCAGCATTTT. It encodes CASTSSGGSNQPQHF.

V is TRBV9 and J is TRBJ1-5; the match to TRBD1 covers 7 bases. This CDR3 spans 14 amino acids. Losses at the gene ends were 0 bases for V and 5 bases for J; bases not matched to a gene: 2. Germline V lookup: CDR1 SGDLS, CDR2 YYNGEE. The CDR3 spells CASSVGQGDQPQHF. CDR3 DNA: TGTGCCAGCAGCGTAGGACAGGGTGATCAGCCCCAGCATTTT. Full variable domain (missing parts from reference TRBV9 and TRBJ1-5): DSGVTQTPKHLITATGQRVTLRCSPRSGDLSVYWYQQSLDQGLQFLIQYYNGEERAKGNILERFSAQQFPDLHSELNLSSLELGDSALYFCASSVGQGDQPQHFGDGTRLSIL.

This clone was found once. This chain joins TRBV4-2 and TRBJ2-5; D gene unclear. Trimming took 1 base from V and 2 from J, leaving 20 bases between them. Germline CDR1 LGHNA, CDR2 YNFKEQ. The CDR3 is made up of 18 amino acids. CDR3 in DNA: TGTGCCAGCAGCCAAGTGGAAGGCTCCTTCAACGGGCAAGAGACCCAGTACTTC. Protein sequence: CASSQVEGSFNGQETQYF.

This clone is a singleton in its sample. V usage is TRBV19 and J usage is TRBJ1-5; D perhaps matches TRBD1 (5 bases). Per germline, CDR1 LNHDA and CDR2 SQIVND (reference sequence). V was pared by 6 bases and J by 9 bases, with 9 bases between. The CDR3 has 11 residues. CDR3 protein: CASSQGMPQHF. The CDR3 DNA follows: TGTGCCAGTAGCCAGGGAATGCCCCAGCATTTT.

The chain has TRBV9 and TRBJ2-3, with 9 bases matching TRBD2. The V gene end was trimmed by 3 bases and the J gene end by 3 bases; junction bases not matched to a gene: 11. Germline lookup yields CDR1 SGDLS and CDR2 YYNGEE. The CDR3 is made up of 17 amino acids. The CDR3 loop is CASSGERRGGLTDTQYF. CDR3 nucleotide sequence: TGTGCCAGCAGCGGGGAGAGGCGGGGGGGCCTGACAGATACGCAGTATTTT. The whole variable domain, remainder taken from reference TRBV9 and TRBJ2-3, is DSGVTQTPKHLITATGQRVTLRCSPRSGDLSVYWYQQSLDQGLQFLIQYYNGEERAKGNILERFSAQQFPDLHSELNLSSLELGDSALYFCASSGERRGGLTDTQYFGPGTRLTVL.

This clone was recorded once. V and J are TRBV6-1 and TRBJ1-5; 10 bases match TRBD1. The CDR3 is 16 amino acids. V shed 2 bases, J shed 5 bases, and the junction held 6 bases outside the gene matches. Germline values: CDR1 MNHNS, CDR2 SASEGT. The CDR3 sequence: CASSESGQGIYQPQHF. CDR3 bases: TGTGCCAGCAGTGAATCGGGACAGGGGATTTATCAGCCCCAGCATTTT.

CDR3 sequence: CASSLTGGEEKLFF. The CDR3 bases are TGTGCCAGCAGCTTGACAGGGGGCGAGGAAAAACTGTTTTTT. The V gene is TRBV7-2, the J gene TRBJ1-4, with TRBD1 matching over 10 bases. V lost 3 bases, J lost 8 bases, and 3 bases stayed unmatched. The length of the CDR3 is 14 residues. Germline loops: CDR1 SGHTA, CDR2 FQGNSA.

The rearrangement joins TRBV7-9 to TRBJ2-3; tentatively, D is TRBD2 (7 bases). The germline V gene has CDR1 SEHNR and CDR2 FQNEAQ (reference sequence). Deletions cut 0 bases from V and 4 bases from J, with 14 bases between. CDR3 length: 16 residues. The CDR3 DNA reads as TGTGCCAGCAGCTTAGCTCCGGCGGGGGCGGCAGATACGCAGTATTTT. This gives the protein CASSLAPAGAADTQYF. Complete variable domain (other parts from reference TRBV7-9 and TRBJ2-3): DTGVSQNPRHKITKRGQNVTFRCDPISEHNRLYWYRQTLGQGPEFLTYFQNEAQLEKSRLLSDRFSAERPKGSFSTLEIQRTEQGDSAMYLCASSLAPAGAADTQYFGPGTRLTVL.

This sequence joins TRBV5-4 and TRBJ2-5, with 11 nucleotides matching TRBD2. The CDR3 spans 14 residues. Germline values: CDR1 SGHNT, CDR2 YYREEE (reference sequence). J gave up 2 bases and V 4 bases, and 1 base lay outside the gene matches. The CDR3 DNA reads as TGTGCCAGCAGCCTAGCGGGGGGTCAAGAGACCCAGTACTTC. It specifies CASSLAGGQETQYF. Together with reference TRBV5-4 and TRBJ2-5, the CDR3 gives the full variable domain: ETGVTQSPTHLIKTRGQQVTLRCSSQSGHNTVSWYQQALGQGPQFIFQYYREEENGRGNFPPRFSGLQFPNYSSELNVNALELDDSALYLCASSLAGGQETQYFGPGTRLLVL.

The genes are TRBV6-5 and TRBJ1-5, with D unclear. This CDR3 is 14 amino acids long. Germline CDR1 and CDR2: MNHEY and SVGAGI. V lost 2 bases and J lost 3, with 8 bases in between. In nucleotides, the CDR3 is TGTGCCAGCAGTTACGGAGGTCCCAATCAGCCCCAGCATTTT. Its translation is CASSYGGPNQPQHF.

The chain joins TRBV6-1 to TRBJ1-2; D uncertain. The CDR3 has 12 amino acids. The germline V gene has CDR1 MNHNS and CDR2 SASEGT. Trimming left V 7 bases short and J 5 bases short, with 11 bases between. The CDR3 sequence is CASTGLEYGYTF. DNA for the CDR3: TGTGCCAGCACCGGACTGGAGTATGGCTACACCTTC.

This clone was detected only a few times. The rearrangement links TRBV2 to TRBJ1-6; no definite D call. Deletions cut 3 bases from V and 7 bases from J, with 10 bases between. Germline lookup yields CDR1 SNHLY and CDR2 FYNNEI. This CDR3 region has 14 residues. This chain's CDR3 is CASSENMWNSPLHF. The CDR3, as DNA: TGTGCCAGCAGTGAGAACATGTGGAATTCACCCCTCCACTTT.

CDR3 amino acids: CASSYSNGDNQPQHF. DNA of the CDR3: TGTGCCAGCAGTTACTCGAACGGGGATAATCAGCCCCAGCATTTT. The genes are TRBV6-5 and TRBJ1-5, with D uncertain. From germline, CDR1 is MNHEY and CDR2 SVGAGI. V dropped 0 bases and J dropped 4 bases, with 10 bases sitting between them. This CDR3 is built from 15 residues.

The genes are TRBV9 and TRBJ2-2; D gene uncertain. The CDR3 is 16 residues long. V lost 5 bases and J lost 4, with 18 bases in between. CDR1 is SGDLS and CDR2 is YYNGEE in the germline V gene. CDR3 bases: TGTGCCAGCAGTGCCGTCCGGGTGGTTCGCACCGGGGAGCTGTTTTTT. Its translation is CASSAVRVVRTGELFF.

Remarks on this clone: This sample also contains other DNA sequences that code for the same CDR3. This chain connects TRBV19 to TRBJ1-1, with D possibly being TRBD1 (6 bases). Germline lookup yields CDR1 LNHDA and CDR2 SQIVND (reference sequence). The V gene lost 6 bases and the J gene lost 2 bases, with 13 bases spanning the gap. This CDR3 has 14 amino acids. The CDR3 is CASSQQGGNTEAFF. The CDR3 nucleotides are TGTGCCAGTAGCCAACAGGGCGGTAACACTGAAGCTTTCTTT.

The rearrangement uses TRBV5-6 and TRBJ2-7, with D perhaps TRBD1 (6 bases). In germline, CDR1 is SGHDT, CDR2 YYEEEE. CDR3 size: 14 residues. V shed 4 bases and J shed 5 bases, with 16 bases lying between them. For the CDR3, the DNA is TGTGCCAGCAGCCCCCAGGGGCTTGTACACGAGCAGTACTTC. This encodes CASSPQGLVHEQYF.

To note about this clone: Relative to the germline gene, one junction end is altered; a read error may explain this. The chain links TRBV7-7 to TRBJ2-3; D possibly corresponds to TRBD2 (6 bases). Germline V gene sequence: CDR1 SSHAT, CDR2 FNYEAQ (reference sequence). The CDR3 has 17 residues. The chain's CDR3 is CASSLGSGLASTDTQYF. As DNA, the CDR3 is TGTGCTAGCAGCTTAGGGTCGGGACTCGCGAGCACAGATACGCAGTATTTT.

The chain joins TRBV5-8 to TRBJ2-5, with 7 bases aligning to TRBD1. CDR1 and CDR2 (germline): SGHTS, YDEGEE. CDR3 length: 16 residues. Trimming took 4 bases from V and 5 from J; bases not matched to a gene: 14. CDR3 coding DNA: TGTGCCAGCAGCACCATGACAGGGATCCACGGGGAGACCCAGTACTTC. It translates to CASSTMTGIHGETQYF.

The rearrangement uses TRBV2 and TRBJ1-5; perhaps TRBD1 as D (5 bases). In germline, CDR1 is SNHLY, CDR2 FYNNEI. This CDR3 is built from 14 residues. Written as DNA, the CDR3 is TGTGCGGGGGGATCAGGGTTGAGTAATCAGCCCCAGCATTTT. Its translation: CAGGSGLSNQPQHF.

This clone was found a few times. This sequence joins TRBV6-1 and TRBJ2-1, with 8 positions matching TRBD2. Unmatched junction bases numbered 2, after V lost 5 bases and J lost 5 bases. The CDR3 has 13 amino acids. Germline values: CDR1 MNHNS, CDR2 SASEGT. CDR3 DNA sequence: TGTGCCAGCAGTAGCGGGAGCGACAATGAGCAGTTCTTC. Translation: CASSSGSDNEQFF.

V is TRBV28 and J is TRBJ1-5, with D perhaps matching TRBD1 (6 bases). Between the trimmed V and J ends, which lost 8 bases and 3 bases, there was a span of 11 bases. The CDR3 has 13 amino acids. Germline assignment: CDR1 MDHEN and CDR2 SYDVKM. The CDR3 nucleotides are TGTGCCAGCGCTAGGGGGATCAATCAGCCCCAGCATTTT. This translates into CASARGINQPQHF.

This chain joins TRBV4-1 and TRBJ2-5; D may be TRBD1 (7 bases). The germline gives CDR1 MGHRA, CDR2 YSYEKL. The CDR3 loop spans 14 amino acids. The germline V and J ends were trimmed by 1 base and 7 bases, with 13 bases remaining between them. DNA for the CDR3: TGCGCCAGCAGCCAAGGTGGAGGGGGCGGGACCCAGTACTTC. It is translated as CASSQGGGGGTQYF.

This clone was found once. The CDR3 DNA is TGCGCCAGCAGCCAAGGGCAGGGACACAATGAGCAGTTCTTC. Translation gives CASSQGQGHNEQFF. The V gene is TRBV4-1, the J gene TRBJ2-1; the D call may be TRBD1 or TRBD2 (5 bases each). This CDR3 comprises 14 residues. Trimming took off 1 base at V and 5 bases at J, with 9 bases between the two ends. CDR1 MGHRA and CDR2 YSYEKL come from the germline V gene.

The genes are TRBV10-2 and TRBJ2-7; the D call may be TRBD1 or TRBD2 (5 bases each). The germline V gene has CDR1 WSHSY and CDR2 SAAADI. CDR3 length: 14 residues. V was pared by 6 bases and J by 2 bases, with 14 bases between. The CDR3: CASRPRDQAYEQYF. CDR3 bases: TGCGCCAGCAGGCCCCGGGACCAGGCCTACGAGCAGTACTTC.

The V call is TRBV12-5, the J call TRBJ1-2, with a tentative D call TRBD1 (5 bases). The germline V gene has CDR1 LGHNT and CDR2 FRNRAP. V dropped 3 bases and J dropped 8 bases, with 10 bases sitting between them. CDR3 size: 12 residues. The CDR3 spells CASGLWGFGYTF. CDR3 DNA: TGTGCTAGTGGTTTATGGGGGTTCGGCTACACCTTC.

V usage is TRBV19 and J usage is TRBJ1-5; D gene uncertain. This CDR3 has 12 amino acids. Trimming took 1 base from V and 7 from J, leaving 5 bases between them. CDR1 is LNHDA, CDR2 SQIVND, per germline (reference sequence). As DNA, the CDR3 is TGTGCCAGTAGTATAGCCAACCAGCCCCAGCATTTT. Protein: CASSIANQPQHF. The complete variable domain, with remaining parts taken from reference TRBV19 and TRBJ1-5, reads DGGITQSPKYLFRKEGQNVTLSCEQNLNHDAMYWYRQDPGQGLRLIYYSQIVNDFQKGDIAEGYSVSREKKESFPLTVTSAQKNPTAFYLCASSIANQPQHFGDGTRLSIL.